This entry features one T cell receptor (beta chain) sequence. The ends were cut back, 4 bases at V and 3 bases at J, with 11 bases in the middle. This CDR3 region has 13 residues. The germline V gene has CDR1 SGHRS and CDR2 YFSETQ. This entry comes from a study of identical twins. TCRdb passed the 5' RACE reads through MiXCR, listing each CDR3 protein once. The table has more than 600,000 distinct CDR3 sequences, approximately 18% seen once. These data were likewise used in another study, on T cells expressing NK-cell markers. As reported in that work: In a handful of donors, these clonotypes also led the CD3+CD56-NKG2C+ fraction.

The TCR was taken from a woman between 18 and 29 years old in good health. Sequencing was performed on PBMCs. V gene TRBV5-1 combines with J gene TRBJ2-7; D gene uncertain. The CDR3 region is CASSTSDGYEQYF. As DNA, the CDR3 is TGCGCCAGCAGCACTTCGGACGGCTACGAGCAGTACTTC.